This T cell receptor beta chain comes out of a study of T-cell reconstitution after alpha-beta-depleted transplantation in children. Findings and caveats of the study: Reports say that about two months after transplant, the alpha-beta T cells came out of several hundred graft clones that had expanded.

A TCRbeta library incorporating unique molecular identifiers was prepared. TCRdb re-called the PCR reads through MiXCR, storing one row per CDR3 protein. The sample lists roughly 120,000 distinct CDR3 sequences, approximately 10% occurring once. CDR1 SNHLY and CDR2 FYNNEI come from the germline V gene. This CDR3 has 16 amino acids. The J segment lost 4 bases and the V segment lost 3 bases, leaving 5 bases of the junction unmatched. Of note for this clonotype: Its antigen remains unidentified.

The TCR comes from a boy between 2 and 10 years old with acute lymphoblastic leukemia, due to receive a stem cell transplant. The chain recombines TRBV2 with TRBJ2-3; 12 bases are shared with TRBD2. The material sequenced was PBMCs, taken before TCRalphabeta/CD19-depleted stem cell transplant. The CDR3 sequence is CASSEALAGGSDTQYF. The CDR3 nucleotides read TGTGCCAGCAGTGAGGCTCTAGCGGGAGGGTCAGATACGCAGTATTTT. Variable domain in full (rest from reference TRBV2 and TRBJ2-3): EPEVTQTPSHQVTQMGQEVILRCVPISNHLYFYWYRQILGQKVEFLVSFYNNEISEKSEIFDDQFSVERPDGSNFTLKIRSTKLEDSAMYFCASSEALAGGSDTQYFGPGTRLTVL.